Below, 21 T cell receptor beta chains from the same sample are listed, as sequenced in a study of Graves' ophthalmopathy and Graves' hyperthyroidism. CDR3 regions of TCR beta were amplified from RNA transcripts. HTBI primers were employed in first-round RT-PCR, then a second-round multiplex PCR followed. In TCRdb, the multiplex PCR reads were re-called with MiXCR into one record per CDR3 protein. The sample records around 590,000 distinct CDR3 sequences, under 40% being singletons. Sequenced sample: peripheral blood or thyroid tissue (not recorded which). The source is an adult man with Graves' hyperthyroidism.

The rearrangement links TRBV2 to TRBJ2-7, with D possibly TRBD2 on 5 matching bases. Trimming shortened V by 2 bases and J by 7 bases, and 24 bases separated the two germline ends. CDR1 and CDR2 (germline): SNHLY, FYNNEI. There are 17 residues in the CDR3. DNA of the CDR3: TGTGCCAGCAGTGAATCGGGGTGGAACACCGGGGTCGAGGAGCAGTACTTC. Amino acid sequence: CASSESGWNTGVEEQYF.

V is TRBV15 and J is TRBJ1-4; possibly TRBD1 for D (6 bases). The germline V and J ends were trimmed by 4 bases and 8 bases, with 17 bases remaining between them. The CDR3 covers 15 residues. The germline V gene encodes CDR1 LNHNV and CDR2 YYDKDF (reference sequence). The CDR3, as DNA: TGTGCCACCAGCAAGGGGTCAGGGGTCGGGGAAAAACTGTTTTTT. It translates to CATSKGSGVGEKLFF.

The rearrangement links TRBV2 to TRBJ2-5; D possibly corresponds to TRBD2 (6 bases). Germline loops: CDR1 SNHLY, CDR2 FYNNEI. V was trimmed by 6 bases and J by 2 bases, leaving 10 bases between them. The CDR3 has 13 residues. The chain's CDR3 is CASRGAGQETQYF. In DNA, the CDR3 is TGTGCCAGCAGAGGGGCGGGACAAGAGACCCAGTACTTC.

The chain is built from TRBV6-5 and TRBJ1-5; 9 bases match TRBD1. Germline CDR1 MNHEY, CDR2 SVGAGI. V shed 6 bases, J shed 6 bases, and the junction held 6 bases outside the gene matches. The CDR3 length is 14 residues. The CDR3, as DNA: TGTGCCAGCAGGGGACAGGGAGGCATTCAGCCCCAGCATTTT. Translation: CASRGQGGIQPQHF.

The table lists this clonotype with a few counts. The rearrangement joins TRBV3-1 to TRBJ1-5; 11 bases match TRBD1. CDR1 is LGHDT and CDR2 is YNNKEL in the germline V gene (reference sequence). The trim removed 3 bases at V and 7 bases at J, leaving 2 bases unmatched. This CDR3 contains 14 residues. The CDR3 protein is CASSHRDRGQPQHF. In DNA form, the CDR3 reads TGTGCCAGCAGCCATAGGGACAGGGGGCAGCCCCAGCATTTT.

As concerns this clonotype: Possible read error: a much larger clone is one base away. This rearrangement joins TRBV12-3 or TRBV12-4 to TRBJ1-3; maybe TRBD1 (5 bases). CDR3 length equals 17 residues. As DNA, the CDR3 is TGTGCCAGCAGTCCTAACGTCGGGGGAGGCTACGGAAACACCATACATTTT. Amino acids: CASSPNVGGGYGNTIHF.

This clonotype was detected only a few times. V gene TRBV9 combines with J gene TRBJ2-7; TRBD1 matches 7 bases. Germline loops: CDR1 SGDLS, CDR2 YYNGEE. The CDR3 sequence is 16 residues long. The V and J ends lost 4 bases and 3 bases, in that order; junction bases with no gene match: 13. The CDR3 sequence is CASSQVARGRGYEQYF. Here the CDR3 DNA reads TGTGCCAGCAGCCAAGTCGCAAGGGGGCGAGGCTACGAGCAGTACTTC.

The chain carries TRBV7-9 and TRBJ2-2; 9 bases map to TRBD1. CDR3 length: 16 residues. The germline gives CDR1 SEHNR, CDR2 FQNEAQ (reference sequence). The chain's CDR3 is CAVPPPGQGATGELFF. The CDR3 DNA is TGTGCTGTCCCCCCTCCGGGACAGGGCGCCACCGGGGAGCTGTTTTTT.

The V and J genes are TRBV30 and TRBJ1-1; the D gene is possibly TRBD1 (5 bases). Germline loops: CDR1 GTSNPN, CDR2 SVGIG (reference sequence). This CDR3 contains 11 residues. V lost 4 bases, J lost 10 bases, and 13 bases lay in between. The CDR3 bases are TGTGCCTGGAATCTGGGGGAAACAGCTTTCTTT. Protein product: CAWNLGETAFF. Looking up the rest from reference TRBV30 and TRBJ1-1 gives the full variable domain: SQTIHQWPATLVQPVGSPLSLECTVEGTSNPNLYWYRQAAGRGLQLLFYSVGIGQISSEVPQNLSASRPQDRQFILSSKKLLLSDSGFYLCAWNLGETAFFGQGTRLTVV.

The genes are TRBV29-1 and TRBJ2-5; D gene uncertain. The J call is in doubt because the DNA end fits TRBJ2-1 better. CDR3 length equals 12 residues. CDR1 and CDR2 from the germline V gene are SQVTM and ANQGSEA. In DNA, the CDR3 is TGCAGCGTTGTGAGCAGGTACAATGAGCAGTTCTTC. Protein product: CSVVSRYNEQFF.

In regard to this clonotype: This may come from a read error, since a much larger clone is one base off. V gene TRBV7-9 combines with J gene TRBJ1-2; unclear D gene. The CDR3 has 12 amino acids. Looked up from germline, CDR1 is SEHNR and CDR2 is FQNEAQ (reference sequence). The CDR3 DNA is TGTGCCAGCAGCTTGTTTGACTATGACTACACCTTC. Protein product: CASSLFDYDYTF.

This clonotype was seen ten or more times. The chain employs TRBV12-3 or TRBV12-4 and TRBJ2-7; unclear D gene. With 4 bases removed from V and 4 bases from J, the gap between germline ends came to 20 bases. The CDR3 runs 16 residues. The CDR3 bases are TGTGCCAGCAGTTGGCGGAGCCCTGGTACCGGATACGAGCAGTACTTC. It is translated as CASSWRSPGTGYEQYF.

This clonotype showed up many times. The chain uses TRBV27 and TRBJ2-7; no clear D. Germline V gene data show CDR1 as MNHEY and CDR2 as SMNVEV (reference sequence). V lost 8 bases and J lost 2, with 10 bases in between. This CDR3 spans 12 amino acids. CDR3 in amino acids: CASAVRPYEQYF. As DNA, the CDR3 is TGTGCCAGCGCCGTTCGACCCTACGAGCAGTACTTC.

This clonotype was picked up a small number of times. The chain links TRBV5-1 to TRBJ1-2; D perhaps matches TRBD1 (6 bases). CDR3 size: 15 residues. Looked up from germline, CDR1 is SGHRS and CDR2 is YFSETQ. Deletions cut 6 bases from V and 6 bases from J, with 21 bases between. In nucleotides, the CDR3 is TGCGCCAGCAAACCATCTCGGGGGGCGCCGGATGGCTACACCTTC. Its translation is CASKPSRGAPDGYTF.

This clonotype came up many times. J is TRBJ2-5 and V is TRBV15, with 7 bases matching TRBD1. The CDR3 contains 15 residues. Per the germline V gene, CDR1 is LNHNV and CDR2 is YYDKDF (reference sequence). Germline trimming cut 0 bases from V and 2 bases from J; bases unmatched to any gene: 3. For the CDR3, the DNA is TGTGCCACCAGCAGAGACCGGGACAGACAAGAGACCCAGTACTTC. Amino acids: CATSRDRDRQETQYF.

This clonotype was seen ten or more times. The genes are TRBV19 and TRBJ2-7; a weak D match, TRBD2 (5 bases). Germline V gives CDR1 LNHDA, CDR2 SQIVND (reference sequence). Trimming removed 2 bases from V and 0 bases from J, with 8 bases in between. The CDR3 has 14 amino acids. The CDR3 protein is CASSIYGDSYEQYF. The CDR3 nucleotides read TGTGCCAGTAGTATATACGGGGACTCCTACGAGCAGTACTTC.

This rearrangement joins TRBV7-8 to TRBJ1-1, with 7 bases identical to TRBD1. Germline CDR1 SGHVS, CDR2 FQNEAQ. V lost 1 base and J lost 4; bases outside the gene matches: 9. This CDR3 contains 16 residues. CDR3 in amino acids: CASSLVMSTGVTEAFF. DNA for the CDR3: TGTGCCAGCAGCTTAGTTATGTCCACAGGGGTCACTGAAGCTTTCTTT.

This clonotype was observed a handful of times. The chain has TRBV27 and TRBJ2-7, with D maybe TRBD2 (5 bases). In germline, CDR1 is MNHEY, CDR2 SMNVEV (reference sequence). The CDR3 length is 15 residues. Trimming took 5 bases from V and 2 from J, leaving 16 bases between them. The CDR3 coding sequence is TGTGCCAGCAGTCGGTTATCTGAGGGTCCCTACGAGCAGTACTTC. Translating gives CASSRLSEGPYEQYF.

The rearrangement uses TRBV20-1 and TRBJ2-7, with D tentatively TRBD1 or TRBD2 (6 bases each). The CDR3 runs 14 residues. V lost 6 bases to trimming and J lost 5 bases, with 20 bases between them. Germline V gene lookup returns CDR1 DFQATT and CDR2 SNEGSKA (reference sequence). CDR3 nucleotides: TGCAGTGCCTGCCGGGGGCGGGGATCCCACGAGCAGTACTTC. Protein sequence: CSACRGRGSHEQYF.

A note on this clonotype: This may arise from a read error, as a much more abundant clone is one base away. The chain employs TRBV10-3 and TRBJ1-2; weak D call: TRBD1 (6 bases). The CDR3 is 15 residues long. With 5 bases removed from V and 2 bases from J, the gap between germline ends came to 15 bases. Looked up from germline, CDR1 is ENHRY and CDR2 is SYGVKD. The CDR3 DNA follows: TGTGCCATCAGTTACTCGATGCAGGGGAACTATGGCTACACCTTC. Translation gives CAISYSMQGNYGYTF.

V and J are TRBV7-4 and TRBJ1-5, with 7 bases matching TRBD1. The CDR3 runs to 14 residues. Unmatched junction bases numbered 8, after V lost 5 bases and J lost 7 bases. Germline loops: CDR1 SGHVT, CDR2 SQSDAQ. The CDR3 DNA reads TGTGCCAGCAGCCCACAGGGGACGGGGCAGCCCCAGCATTTT. Protein: CASSPQGTGQPQHF. The entire variable domain, with the rest obtained from reference TRBV7-4 and TRBJ1-5, is as follows: GAGVSQSPRYKVAKRGRDVALRCDSISGHVTLYWYRQTLGQGSEVLTYSQSDAQRDKSGRPSGRFSAERPERSVSTLKIQRTEQGDSAVYLCASSPQGTGQPQHFGDGTRLSIL.